The 15 T cell receptor beta chains reported below all come from one sample, sequenced in a study of Graves' ophthalmopathy and Graves' hyperthyroidism. From RNA, the CDR3 regions of TCR beta chains were amplified and sequenced. HTBI primers were used in a first-round RT-PCR, which preceded a second-round multiplex PCR. TCRdb fed the multiplex PCR reads into MiXCR, producing one record per CDR3 protein. Among about 1.2 million distinct CDR3 sequences listed, about 38% were seen once. The sample consisted of peripheral blood or thyroid tissue (not recorded which). These receptors were taken from an adult man with Graves' hyperthyroidism.

In its sample, this clonotype was seen many times. The genes are TRBV7-9 and TRBJ1-1; TRBD1 is a possible D gene (6 bases). The CDR3 extends over 16 amino acids. V was trimmed by 5 bases and J by 0 bases, leaving 16 bases between them. Germline CDR1 and CDR2: SEHNR and FQNEAQ (reference sequence). As DNA, the CDR3 is TGTGCCAGCAGCGAGAGACAGGAGCAAATGAACACTGAAGCTTTCTTT. It is translated as CASSERQEQMNTEAFF. Full variable domain (rest looked up from reference TRBV7-9 and TRBJ1-1): DTGVSQNPRHKITKRGQNVTFRCDPISEHNRLYWYRQTLGQGPEFLTYFQNEAQLEKSRLLSDRFSAERPKGSFSTLEIQRTEQGDSAMYLCASSERQEQMNTEAFFGQGTRLTVV.

The V and J genes are TRBV7-2 and TRBJ2-7; perhaps D is TRBD1 or TRBD2 (6 bases each). The germline V and J ends were trimmed by 3 bases and 3 bases, with 15 bases remaining between them. There are 15 residues in the CDR3. Germline CDR1 SGHTA, CDR2 FQGNSA. The CDR3 coding sequence is TGTGCCAGCAGCTTCGGGGGCGGGGAAATCTACGAGCAGTACTTC. Its translation: CASSFGGGEIYEQYF.

This clonotype showed up many times. This chain uses TRBV25-1 with TRBJ2-2; D not certain. The CDR3 is 14 amino acids. Germline lookup yields CDR1 MGHDK and CDR2 SYGVNS. Deletions cut 7 bases from V and 0 bases from J, with 9 bases between. CDR3 in DNA: TGTGCCAGCAATAAGAACGCGAACACCGGGGAGCTGTTTTTT. It encodes CASNKNANTGELFF. The variable domain in full, with the rest retrieved from reference TRBV25-1 and TRBJ2-2, is EADIYQTPRYLVIGTGKKITLECSQTMGHDKMYWYQQDPGMELHLIHYSYGVNSTEKGDLSSESTVSRIRTEHFPLTLESARPSHTSQYLCASNKNANTGELFFGEGSRLTVL.

This chain joins TRBV29-1 and TRBJ1-1; D is possibly TRBD1 (6 bases). V lost 4 bases and J lost 7, with 13 bases in between. The CDR3 has 12 residues. Per the germline V gene, CDR1 is SQVTM and CDR2 is ANQGSEA. DNA of the CDR3: TGCAGCGTTGGGAGGGGAGGGGGTGAAGCTTTCTTT. Its translation is CSVGRGGGEAFF.

The CDR3 region has the DNA TGTGCCAGCAGCCAATCATGGGCGGGGGAACCTTACGAGCAGTACTTC. The encoded protein is CASSQSWAGEPYEQYF. The gene calls are TRBV11-2 and TRBJ2-7; 7 bases fit TRBD2. The CDR3 sequence is 16 residues long. Germline values: CDR1 SGHAT, CDR2 FQNNGV. V was clipped by 5 bases and J by 4 bases; unmatched bases: 14.

This clonotype came up many times. The CDR3 protein is CAISLAQGDSPLHF. As DNA, the CDR3 is TGTGCCATCAGTCTAGCACAGGGCGATTCACCCCTCCACTTT. The chain combines TRBV10-3 with TRBJ1-6; perhaps TRBD1 as D (6 bases). The CDR3 has 14 amino acids. Germline values: CDR1 ENHRY, CDR2 SYGVKD. Trimming left V 5 bases short and J 8 bases short, with 13 bases between.

This clonotype was picked up many times. This chain joins TRBV29-1 and TRBJ1-1; D gene unclear. This CDR3 contains 14 residues. The V gene lost 4 bases and the J gene lost 5 bases, with 17 bases spanning the gap. Germline V gene lookup returns CDR1 SQVTM and CDR2 ANQGSEA. CDR3 loop: CSVAPGLIFTEAFF. As DNA, the CDR3 is TGCAGCGTTGCCCCCGGACTGATCTTTACTGAAGCTTTCTTT.

The chain has TRBV20-1 and TRBJ2-5; perhaps TRBD1 as D (5 bases). The V end was cut by 5 bases, the J end by 9 bases, with 19 bases between. The CDR3 runs to 13 residues. Per the germline V gene, CDR1 is DFQATT and CDR2 is SNEGSKA (reference sequence). In DNA form, the CDR3 reads TGCAGTGCTGCCCAGGGTGTTAATCAGCCCCAGTACTTC. Its protein product is CSAAQGVNQPQYF.

The V and J genes are TRBV27 and TRBJ1-5; no reliable D call. Germline CDR1 reads MNHEY; CDR2 reads SMNVEV (reference sequence). The CDR3 totals 14 residues. Trimming removed 2 bases from V and 8 bases from J, with 13 bases in between. The CDR3 DNA sequence: TGTGCCAGCAGTTTAAGAAAACCCGGGGAGCCCCAGCATTTT. It translates to CASSLRKPGEPQHF.

As concerns this clonotype: A much larger clone is a single base away; this may be a read error. CDR3 DNA: TGTGTCAGCAGTGACCGGCAGGGGGCGTCGGACTTC. Translation gives CVSSDRQGASDF. This chain joins TRBV2 and TRBJ2-5, with 8 nucleotides matching TRBD1. Germline CDR1 reads SNHLY; CDR2 reads FYNNEI. There are 12 residues in the CDR3. The entire variable domain, with the rest obtained from reference TRBV2 and TRBJ2-5, is as follows: EPEVTQTPSHQVTQMGQEVILRCVPISNHLYFYWYRQILGQKVEFLVSFYNNEISEKSEIFDDQFSVERPDGSNFTLKIRSTKLEDSAMYFCVSSDRQGASDFGPGTRLLVL.

This clonotype was seen many times. V and J are TRBV6-5 and TRBJ1-5; D might be TRBD1 (6 bases). The CDR3 runs 12 residues. The V gene's germline CDR1 is MNHEY and CDR2 SVGAGI. V lost 9 bases and J lost 4, with 10 bases in between. The CDR3 reads CASKQGNQPQHF. The CDR3 coding sequence is TGTGCCAGTAAACAGGGTAATCAGCCCCAGCATTTT.

As for this clonotype: A much larger clone differs by one base, so this may be a read error. The chain carries TRBV2 and TRBJ2-7, with 7 bases lining up with TRBD2. The better agreement between TRBJ2-1 and the DNA end casts doubt on the J call. Germline V CDR1 and CDR2: SNHLY, FYNNEI. CDR3 length equals 14 residues. CDR3 region: CASKRTGGTYEQFF. The CDR3 DNA reads as TGTGCCAGCAAGAGGACGGGAGGTACATATGAGCAGTTCTTC.

The rearrangement uses TRBV20-1 and TRBJ1-6; TRBD1 aligns across 7 bases. Germline V gives CDR1 DFQATT, CDR2 SNEGSKA (reference sequence). The ends lost 6 bases at V and 4 bases at J; junction bases unmatched: 9. The CDR3 has 15 residues. CDR3 sequence: CSARDSESYNSPLHF. In DNA form, the CDR3 reads TGCAGTGCCCGGGACAGCGAGAGTTATAATTCACCCCTCCACTTT.

This clonotype has a single count. A much more abundant neighbour one base away suggests this may be a read error. The rearrangement links TRBV9 to TRBJ2-7; perhaps D is TRBD1 or TRBD2 (5 bases each). This CDR3 is 14 amino acids long. With 6 bases removed from V and 6 bases from J, the gap between germline ends came to 19 bases. The germline V gene encodes CDR1 SGDLS and CDR2 YYNGEE. DNA of the CDR3: TGTGCCAGCATCGAGAGACCTCTTGGGGGCGAGCAGTACTTC. Translation gives CASIERPLGGEQYF.

This clonotype turned up a few times. The chain couples TRBV20-1 to TRBJ2-2; 7 bases match TRBD1. The CDR3 extends over 15 amino acids. After removal of 2 bases from V and 5 bases from J, the junction contained 8 bases not matched to a gene. CDR1 is DFQATT, CDR2 SNEGSKA, per germline (reference sequence). In DNA form, the CDR3 reads TGCAGTGCTAGACAACCTAGGGGGCAAACCGGGGAGCTGTTTTTT. Encoded protein: CSARQPRGQTGELFF.